These T cell receptor beta chains were read from a single sample in a study of blood T cell repertoires in COVID-19. TCRdb keeps only in-frame clones here, not all; method: immunoSEQ multiplex PCR. This sample has some 300,000 clones, with about 90% found just once. The sample was PBMCs or T cells enriched from blood (not recorded which). These receptor sequences come from a woman aged 25 to 39 who had recovered from COVID-19. Both conserved end residues are part of each CDR3. The D gene is left open where the match is weak. Size is omitted from some rows. Given values are once, few, many or a class for expanded clones.

CDR3: CASSSQSTNEKLFF; DNA: TGTGCCAGCAGTTCACAGTCAACTAATGAAAAACTGTTTTTT; D: -; size: -; J: TRBJ1-4; V: TRBV27
CDR3: CASSPAGGGLSYNEQFF; DNA: TGTGCCAGCAGCCCCGCGGGGGGGGGCCTCTCCTACAATGAGCAGTTCTTC; D: TRBD2; size: once; J: TRBJ2-1; V: TRBV5-4
CDR3: CASSLRYGYTF; DNA: TGTGCCAGCAGTTTGAGGTATGGCTACACCTTC; D: -; size: -; J: TRBJ1-2; V: TRBV12-3/TRBV12-4
CDR3: CASSRGDTIGTEAFF; DNA: TGCGCCAGCAGCCGAGGGGACACGATTGGCACTGAAGCTTTCTTT; D: -; size: -; J: TRBJ1-1; V: TRBV4-1
CDR3: CATGGLRTGVVDTQYF; DNA: TGTGCCACCGGGGGCCTTCGGACAGGGGTGGTAGATACGCAGTATTTT; D: TRBD1; size: -; J: TRBJ2-3; V: TRBV15
CDR3: CAWNKGLTGELFF; DNA: TGTGCCTGGAATAAGGGGCTGACCGGGGAGCTGTTTTTT; D: -; size: -; J: TRBJ2-2; V: TRBV30
CDR3: CASSQERGTEIGNTIYF; DNA: TGTGCCAGCAGCCAAGAGAGGGGGACAGAGATTGGAAACACCATATATTTT; D: TRBD1; size: -; J: TRBJ1-3; V: TRBV4-2
CDR3: CSVEPGGVAGEETQYF; DNA: TGCAGCGTTGAGCCCGGGGGAGTAGCGGGGGAGGAGACCCAGTACTTC; D: TRBD2; size: -; J: TRBJ2-5; V: TRBV29-1
CDR3: CASSPRAGLVPGELFF; DNA: TGTGCCAGCAGCCCAAGAGCGGGTCTAGTCCCCGGGGAGCTGTTTTTT; D: -; size: few; J: TRBJ2-2; V: TRBV7-2
CDR3: CASRNAGLGVYGYTF; DNA: TGTGCCAGCAGAAATGCGGGGCTCGGGGTCTATGGCTACACCTTC; D: -; size: -; J: TRBJ1-2; V: TRBV28
CDR3: CASSQVGSMNTEAFF; DNA: TGCGCCAGCAGCCAAGTCGGGTCGATGAACACTGAAGCTTTCTTT; D: -; size: -; J: TRBJ1-1; V: TRBV4-3
CDR3: CASSFDREEKLFF; DNA: TGTGCCAGCAGCTTTGACAGAGAAGAAAAACTGTTTTTT; D: -; size: -; J: TRBJ1-4; V: TRBV7-2
CDR3: CASSPGTGLYNEQFF; DNA: TGTGCCAGCAGCCCCGGGACAGGCTTATACAATGAGCAGTTCTTC; D: TRBD1; size: -; J: TRBJ2-1; V: TRBV27
CDR3: CASSSGGEPNTEAFF; DNA: TGTGCCAGCAGCTCGGGGGGGGAGCCGAACACTGAAGCTTTCTTT; D: -; size: -; J: TRBJ1-1; V: TRBV5-4
CDR3: CASSSQTSTVGDTQYF; DNA: TGTGCCAGCAGCTCCCAGACTAGTACGGTAGGAGATACGCAGTATTTT; D: -; size: few; J: TRBJ2-3; V: TRBV5-4
CDR3: CASSSMNTEAFF; DNA: TGTGCCAGCAGCTCCATGAACACTGAAGCTTTCTTT; D: -; size: -; J: TRBJ1-1; V: TRBV5-4
CDR3: CASSQDALTGGIYGYTF; DNA: TGTGCCAGCAGCCAAGACGCCCTGACAGGGGGCATCTATGGCTACACCTTC; D: TRBD1; size: -; J: TRBJ1-2; V: TRBV3-1/TRBV3-2